The clone carrying this T cell receptor (beta chain) has a handful of counts. A second PCR of 7 to 11 cycles used a sample-barcoded 5' primer and a J-beta primer mix. Each CDR3 protein is one row after TCRdb ran MiXCR on the 5' RACE reads. The data hold about 1.6 million distinct CDR3 sequences, with roughly 32% observed a single time. Germline V gene sequence: CDR1 MNHEY, CDR2 SVGEGT. The CDR3 consists of 13 residues. V was shortened by 4 bases and J by 2 bases, with 8 bases between the two germline ends. This specimen belongs to a study of blood T cells in healthy people across ages. The rearrangement uses TRBV6-2 or TRBV6-3 and TRBJ2-5; D gene unclear. Sequenced input: blood. This receptor was taken from a woman in her thirties in good health. This CDR3 is CASSSSWQETQYF. CDR3 sequence (DNA): TGTGCCAGCAGTTCAAGCTGGCAAGAGACCCAGTACTTC.